The clone carrying this TCR beta chain occurred many times. No antigen is known for it. The data derive from a study of neurological immune-mediated disorders. About the research overall: Of the multiple sclerosis patients, about 34 in total, roughly 30 were relapsing-remitting and 3 were secondary progressive.

Where libraries were unsorted, they were derived from 2 million PBMCs stored at -80 degrees C. The CDR3 is 13 amino acids. The V end was cut by 7 bases, the J end by 2 bases, with 11 bases between. The cDNA came from 5'RACE, which used 10-nucleotide random UMIs. Via MiXCR, TCRdb re-called the 5' RACE reads, giving one row per CDR3 protein. The profile shows 55,000 to 65,000 distinct CDR3 sequences, around 3.8% of them singletons. Study findings and constraints: Patients with HTLV-1-associated myelopathy had the highest level of TCR clonal expansion, whereas patients with multiple sclerosis had the lowest level, falling beneath the level found in healthy controls.

The specimen was PBMCs. The source of this sequence is a woman aged 50 to 65 with multiple sclerosis. This chain uses TRBV12-3 or TRBV12-4 with TRBJ1-1; D gene ambiguous. DNA for the CDR3: TGTGCCAGCAACCTACAGAGAAACACTGAAGCTTTCTTT. Protein: CASNLQRNTEAFF.